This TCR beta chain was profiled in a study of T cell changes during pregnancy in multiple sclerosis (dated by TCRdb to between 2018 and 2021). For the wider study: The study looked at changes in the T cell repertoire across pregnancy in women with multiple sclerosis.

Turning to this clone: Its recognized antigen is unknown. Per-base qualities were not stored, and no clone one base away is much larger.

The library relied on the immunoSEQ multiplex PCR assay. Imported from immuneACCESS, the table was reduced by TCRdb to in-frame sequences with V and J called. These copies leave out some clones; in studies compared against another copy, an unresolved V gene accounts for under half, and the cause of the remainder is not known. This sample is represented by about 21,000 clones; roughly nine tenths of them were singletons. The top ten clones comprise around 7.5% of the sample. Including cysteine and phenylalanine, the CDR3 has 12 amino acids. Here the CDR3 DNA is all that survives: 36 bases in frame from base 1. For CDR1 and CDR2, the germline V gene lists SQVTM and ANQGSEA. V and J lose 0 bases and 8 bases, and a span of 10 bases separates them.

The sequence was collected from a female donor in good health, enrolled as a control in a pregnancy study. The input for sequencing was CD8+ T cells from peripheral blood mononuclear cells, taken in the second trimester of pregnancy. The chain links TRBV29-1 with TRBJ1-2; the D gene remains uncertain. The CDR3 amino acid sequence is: CSVEESNGGYTF. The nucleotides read TGCAGCGTTGAAGAAAGTAACGGGGGCTACACCTTC.